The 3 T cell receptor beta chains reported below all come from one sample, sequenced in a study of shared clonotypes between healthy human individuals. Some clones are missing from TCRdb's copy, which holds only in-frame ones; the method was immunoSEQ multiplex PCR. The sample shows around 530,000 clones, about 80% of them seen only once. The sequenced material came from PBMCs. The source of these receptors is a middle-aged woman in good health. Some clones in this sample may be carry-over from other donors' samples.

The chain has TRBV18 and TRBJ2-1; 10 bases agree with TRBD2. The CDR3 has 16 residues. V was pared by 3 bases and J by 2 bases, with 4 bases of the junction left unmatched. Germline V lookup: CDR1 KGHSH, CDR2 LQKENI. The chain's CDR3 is CASSPESGRAYNEQFF. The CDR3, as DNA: TGTGCCAGCTCACCTGAAAGCGGGAGGGCCTACAATGAGCAGTTCTTC. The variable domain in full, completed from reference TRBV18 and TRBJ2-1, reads NAGVMQNPRHLVRRRGQEARLRCSPMKGHSHVYWYRQLPEEGLKFMVYLQKENIIDESGMPKERFSAEFPKEGPSILRIQQVVRGDSAAYFCASSPESGRAYNEQFFGPGTRLTVL.

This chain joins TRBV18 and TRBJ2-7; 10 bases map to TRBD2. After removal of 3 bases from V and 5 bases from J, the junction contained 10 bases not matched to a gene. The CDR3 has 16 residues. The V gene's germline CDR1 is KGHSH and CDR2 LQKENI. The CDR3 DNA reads TGTGCCAGCTCACCTCTCGACAGGCTAGCGGGAGACGAGCAGTACTTC. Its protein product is CASSPLDRLAGDEQYF.

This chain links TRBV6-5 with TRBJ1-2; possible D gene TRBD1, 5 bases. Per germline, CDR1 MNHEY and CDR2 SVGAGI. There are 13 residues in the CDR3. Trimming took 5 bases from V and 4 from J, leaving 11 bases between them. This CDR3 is CASSPRDLYGYTF. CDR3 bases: TGTGCCAGCAGTCCCCGGGACCTCTATGGCTACACCTTC.